The 9 T cell receptor beta chains presented below share a single source sample, sequenced in a study of T cell responses to AZD1222 COVID-19 vaccine. Measured with immunoSEQ multiplex PCR; TCRdb has only the in-frame clones, and not every one. The sample lists about 140,000 clones, 70% to 90% occurring once. The sample here was peripheral blood, taken on day 0 of AZD1222 vaccination. These receptors came from an adult in good health.

V is TRBV7-2 and J is TRBJ2-2; weak D call: TRBD2 (6 bases). The CDR3 extends over 15 amino acids. The germline V gene encodes CDR1 SGHTA and CDR2 FQGNSA. Between the trimmed V and J ends, which lost 4 bases and 4 bases, there was a span of 13 bases. The CDR3 reads CASSSTRISTGELFF. The DNA for the CDR3 is TGTGCCAGCAGCTCGACTAGGATCAGCACCGGGGAGCTGTTTTTT.

Written as DNA, the CDR3 is TGTGCCAGCAGCCCCCAGGGTTTCTATGGCTACACCTTC. It encodes CASSPQGFYGYTF. The gene calls are TRBV13 and TRBJ1-2; possible D gene TRBD1, 5 bases. The CDR3 contains 13 residues. The V end was cut by 5 bases, the J end by 4 bases, with 11 bases between. The germline V gene encodes CDR1 PRHDT and CDR2 FYEKMQ (reference sequence).

The chain joins TRBV4-1 to TRBJ2-1, with 13 bases fitting TRBD2. The V and J ends lost 3 bases and 3 bases, in that order; junction bases with no gene match: 8. The length of the CDR3 is 18 residues. Germline V gene sequence: CDR1 MGHRA, CDR2 YSYEKL. The CDR3: CASSHWTSGRKFYNEQFF. The CDR3 coding sequence is TGCGCCAGCAGCCACTGGACTAGCGGGAGAAAGTTCTACAATGAGCAGTTCTTC.

The chain uses TRBV7-2 and TRBJ2-5; a possible D gene is TRBD1 (6 bases). This CDR3 contains 13 residues. Per the germline V gene, CDR1 is SGHTA and CDR2 is FQGNSA. V lost 3 bases to trimming and J lost 5 bases, with 10 bases between them. The CDR3 sequence is CASSLNRDETQYF. The CDR3 bases are TGTGCCAGCAGCTTGAACAGGGACGAGACCCAGTACTTC.

V usage is TRBV28 and J usage is TRBJ2-2; possibly TRBD2 for D (7 bases). The ends were cut back, 4 bases at V and 7 bases at J, with 16 bases in the middle. This CDR3 region has 15 residues. Germline assignment: CDR1 MDHEN and CDR2 SYDVKM. In nucleotides, the CDR3 is TGTGCCAGCAGTTCGGGGGGCCTTTCTGTCGGGGAGCTGTTTTTT. Protein: CASSSGGLSVGELFF.

The genes are TRBV10-1 and TRBJ1-5, with 10 bases fitting TRBD1. The CDR3 covers 14 residues. The V gene end was trimmed by 3 bases and the J gene end by 6 bases; junction bases not matched to a gene: 2. Germline-derived CDR1 and CDR2 are WNHNN and SYGVQD (reference sequence). The CDR3 DNA is TGCGCCAGCAGTGAACGGACAGGGGGTCAGCCCCAGCATTTT. Its translation: CASSERTGGQPQHF.

This rearrangement joins TRBV27 to TRBJ2-7; 9 positions agree with TRBD1. Germline values: CDR1 MNHEY, CDR2 SMNVEV (reference sequence). V was clipped by 3 bases and J by 0 bases; unmatched bases: 9. The CDR3 totals 17 residues. CDR3 DNA: TGTGCCAGCAGTTTGGGCCACACGACAGGGGGCTCCTACGAGCAGTACTTC. Amino acid sequence: CASSLGHTTGGSYEQYF.

The chain combines TRBV4-2 with TRBJ1-4; 8 bases line up with TRBD1. Germline V lookup: CDR1 LGHNA, CDR2 YNFKEQ. This CDR3 has 14 residues. Trimming took 5 bases from V and 6 from J; bases not matched to a gene: 5. The CDR3 loop is CASSFGQGDEKLFF. CDR3 DNA: TGTGCCAGCAGCTTCGGACAGGGCGATGAAAAACTGTTTTTT.

The rearrangement uses TRBV7-6 and TRBJ2-2, with D maybe TRBD1 (6 bases). Germline V gene sequence: CDR1 SGHVS, CDR2 FNYEAQ. CDR3 length: 16 amino acids. With 3 bases removed from V and 0 bases from J, the gap between germline ends came to 11 bases. The CDR3 DNA follows: TGTGCCAGCAGCTTTAAGGGACAAACGAACACCGGGGAGCTGTTTTTT. Protein product: CASSFKGQTNTGELFF.